Presented here are 5 T cell receptor beta chains from one specimen sequenced in a study of T cells after yellow fever vaccination. TCRdb fed the 5' RACE reads into MiXCR, producing one record per CDR3 protein. The sample includes about 300,000 distinct CDR3 sequences, approximately 7% seen only once; the top ten take 15% to 20%. Sample: PBMCs, taken around 45 days after the first yellow fever vaccination. Receptor source: a young man who received the YFV17D yellow fever vaccine.

This chain uses TRBV4-1 with TRBJ1-2; no definite D call. V was pared by 0 bases and J by 7 bases, with 15 bases between. The CDR3 length is 15 residues. Germline-derived CDR1 and CDR2 are MGHRA and YSYEKL. The CDR3 region is CASSQDLREPFGYTF. Written as DNA, the CDR3 is TGCGCCAGCAGCCAAGATCTTAGGGAGCCTTTTGGCTACACCTTC.

CDR3 amino acids: CASSSPGLAGQETQYF. CDR3 nucleotides: TGCGCCAGCAGCTCTCCGGGACTAGCGGGGCAAGAGACCCAGTACTTC. The chain joins TRBV5-1 to TRBJ2-5, with TRBD2 matching over 13 bases. The V segment lost 3 bases and the J segment 2 bases; nucleotides outside the gene matches: 4. The germline V gene has CDR1 SGHRS and CDR2 YFSETQ. This CDR3 contains 16 residues.

This sequence joins TRBV9 and TRBJ2-3; 8 bases are a match to TRBD2. The germline V gene has CDR1 SGDLS and CDR2 YYNGEE. V shed 4 bases, J shed 6 bases, and the junction held 7 bases outside the gene matches. The CDR3 totals 14 residues. DNA of the CDR3: TGTGCCAGCAGCCCCCGGGGGGGGGGCGATACGCAGTATTTT. It specifies CASSPRGGGDTQYF.

This clonotype was picked up a small number of times. The gene calls are TRBV5-1 and TRBJ2-2, with 8 bases that match TRBD2. CDR3 size: 15 residues. V gave up 5 bases and J gave up 0 bases; unmatched junction bases: 3. Germline V lookup: CDR1 SGHRS, CDR2 YFSETQ. This CDR3 is CASSYGGANTGELFF. For the CDR3, the DNA is TGCGCCAGCAGTTACGGGGGGGCGAACACCGGGGAGCTGTTTTTT. Using reference TRBV5-1 and TRBJ2-2 for the parts outside the CDR3, the full variable domain is KAGVTQTPRYLIKTRGQQVTLSCSPISGHRSVSWYQQTPGQGLQFLFEYFSETQRNKGNFPGRFSGRQFSNSRSEMNVSTLELGDSALYLCASSYGGANTGELFFGEGSRLTVL.

In its sample, this clonotype was seen many times. The V and J genes are TRBV29-1 and TRBJ2-2; D call uncertain. The germline CDR1 and CDR2 sequences are SQVTM and ANQGSEA. The CDR3 totals 11 residues. Trimming took 6 bases from V and 3 from J, leaving 5 bases between them. The CDR3 sequence: CSVADTGELFF. CDR3 coding DNA: TGCAGCGTCGCCGACACCGGGGAGCTGTTTTTT.